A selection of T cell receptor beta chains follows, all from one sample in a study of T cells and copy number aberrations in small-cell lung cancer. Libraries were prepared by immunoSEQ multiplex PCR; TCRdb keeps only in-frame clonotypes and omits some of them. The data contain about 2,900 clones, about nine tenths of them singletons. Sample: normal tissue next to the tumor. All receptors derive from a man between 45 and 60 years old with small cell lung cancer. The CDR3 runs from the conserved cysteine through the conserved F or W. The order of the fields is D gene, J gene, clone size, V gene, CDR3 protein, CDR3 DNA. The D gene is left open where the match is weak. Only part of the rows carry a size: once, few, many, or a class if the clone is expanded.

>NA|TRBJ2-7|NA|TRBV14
CASSSGPPYEQYF
TGTGCCAGCAGCTCTGGACCCCCCTACGAGCAGTACTTC
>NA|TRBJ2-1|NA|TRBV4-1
CASSQGPSAYNEQFF
TGCGCCAGCAGCCAAGGCCCCTCGGCCTACAATGAGCAGTTCTTC
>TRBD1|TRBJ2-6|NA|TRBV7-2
CASSLVVAAGGNGANVLTF
TGTGCCAGCAGCTTAGTGGTAGCGGCAGGGGGCAATGGGGCCAACGTCCTGACTTTC
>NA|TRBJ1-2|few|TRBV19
CASSIGGRGYTF
TGTGCCAGTAGTATAGGAGGACGTGGCTACACCTTC
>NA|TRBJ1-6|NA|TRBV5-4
CASSLGDGGVSPLHF
TGTGCCAGCAGCTTGGGGGACGGGGGCGTTTCACCCCTCCACTTT
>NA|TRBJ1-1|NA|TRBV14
CASSRLSNTEAFF
TGTGCCAGCAGCCGCCTCAGCAACACTGAAGCTTTCTTT
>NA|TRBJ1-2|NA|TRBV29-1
CSVEGGRGSDYGYTF
TGCAGCGTTGAAGGAGGGAGGGGGTCGGACTATGGCTACACCTTC
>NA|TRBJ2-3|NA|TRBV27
CASSSGLGRDTQYF
TGTGCCAGCAGTTCTGGCCTTGGGAGGGATACGCAGTATTTT
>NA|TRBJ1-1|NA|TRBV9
CASSVSALDTEAFF
TGTGCCAGCAGCGTATCGGCCCTGGACACTGAAGCTTTTTTT
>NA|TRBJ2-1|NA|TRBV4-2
CASSQDKDPNEQFF
TGTGCCAGCAGCCAAGATAAGGATCCCAATGAGCAGTTCTTC
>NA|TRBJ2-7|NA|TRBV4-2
CASSQEGYSGYEQYF
TGTGCCAGCAGCCAAGAAGGTTATAGCGGCTACGAGCAGTACTTC
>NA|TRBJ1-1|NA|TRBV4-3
CASSQELPQGTEAFF
TGCGCCAGCAGCCAAGAGCTGCCCCAGGGCACTGAAGCTTTCTTT
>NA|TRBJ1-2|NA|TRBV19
CASSKGGDEINYGYTF
TGTGCCAGTAGTAAGGGGGGAGACGAGATTAACTATGGCTACACCTTC
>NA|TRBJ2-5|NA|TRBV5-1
CASSYTINQETQYF
TGCGCCAGCAGCTACACGATAAACCAAGAGACCCAGTACTTC
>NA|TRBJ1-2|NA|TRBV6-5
CASSRDDYGYTF
TGTGCCAGCAGTAGGGACGACTATGGCTACACCTTC
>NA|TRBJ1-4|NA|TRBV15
CATSRELTNEKLFF
TGTGCCACCAGCAGAGAGTTAACTAATGAAAAACTGTTTTTT
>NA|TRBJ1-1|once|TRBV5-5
CASSRDVGTEAFF
TGTGCCAGCAGCCGGGACGTCGGGACTGAAGCTTTCTTT
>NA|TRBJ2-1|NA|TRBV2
CASNLGRDEQFF
TGTGCCAGCAATTTGGGTAGGGATGAGCAGTTCTTC
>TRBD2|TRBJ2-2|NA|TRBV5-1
CASSPDASGSGDTGELFF
TGCGCCAGCAGCCCGGACGCTAGCGGGAGCGGGGACACCGGGGAGCTGTTTTTT
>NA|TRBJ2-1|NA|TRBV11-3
CASGQDYMNEQFF
TGTGCCAGCGGTCAGGACTATATGAATGAGCAGTTCTTC
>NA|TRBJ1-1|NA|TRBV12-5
CASGFFPPGTEAFF
TGTGCTAGTGGTTTTTTTCCTCCCGGCACTGAAGCTTTCTTT
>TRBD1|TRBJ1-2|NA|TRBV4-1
CASSQRGQPLYGYTF
TGCGCCAGCAGCCAACGGGGACAGCCCCTCTATGGCTACACCTTC
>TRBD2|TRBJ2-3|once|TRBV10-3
CAISEGLSGTSTDTQYF
TGTGCCATCAGTGAGGGACTCAGCGGGACTAGCACAGATACGCAGTATTTT
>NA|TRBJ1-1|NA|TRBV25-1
CASRSNTEAFF
TGTGCCAGCAGGTCGAACACTGAAGCTTTCTTT
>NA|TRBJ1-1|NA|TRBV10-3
CAISDVGRVDTEAFF
TGTGCCATCAGTGATGTGGGCAGGGTTGACACTGAAGCTTTCTTT
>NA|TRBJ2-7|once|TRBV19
CASSFQAASEQYF
TGTGCCAGTAGTTTCCAAGCAGCGTCCGAGCAGTACTTC
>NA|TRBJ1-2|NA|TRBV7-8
CASSLALPGDFTYYTF
TGTGCCAGCAGCTTAGCGTTGCCAGGGGACTTCACCTACTACACCTTC
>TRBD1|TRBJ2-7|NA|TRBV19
CASSRDRGGEQYF
TGTGCCAGTAGTAGGGACAGGGGGGGTGAGCAGTACTTC
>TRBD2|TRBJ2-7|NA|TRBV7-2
CASSLGLLAGEQYF
TGTGCCAGCAGCTTAGGCTTACTAGCGGGGGAGCAGTACTTC
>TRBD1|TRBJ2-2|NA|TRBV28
CASSLVPQGQGFWELFF
TGTGCCAGCAGTTTAGTACCCCAGGGACAGGGTTTCTGGGAGCTGTTTTTT
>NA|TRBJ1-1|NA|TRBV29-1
CSALSVRTEAFF
TGCAGCGCGTTGTCGGTCCGCACTGAAGCTTTCTTT
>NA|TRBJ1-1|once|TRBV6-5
CASSYSSGGLPEAFF
TGTGCCAGCAGTTACTCCTCGGGGGGGCTCCCTGAAGCTTTCTTT
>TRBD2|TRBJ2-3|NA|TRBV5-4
CASSPERGGWGGSTDTQYF
TGTGCCAGCAGTCCTGAGCGGGGGGGCTGGGGTGGTAGCACAGATACGCAGTATTTT
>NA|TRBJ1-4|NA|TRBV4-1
CASSQGQVGADEKLFF
TGCGCCAGCAGCCAGGGGCAGGTGGGCGCCGATGAAAAACTGTTTTTT
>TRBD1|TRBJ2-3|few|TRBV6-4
CASSTGTGGADTQYF
TGTGCCAGCAGTACCGGGACAGGGGGCGCAGATACGCAGTATTTT
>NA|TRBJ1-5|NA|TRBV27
CASSWMGGSSNQPQHF
TGTGCCAGCAGTTGGATGGGGGGAAGCAGCAATCAGCCCCAGCATTTT
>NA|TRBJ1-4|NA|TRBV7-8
CATGSGILGGGIGEKLFF
TGTGCCACGGGGTCCGGGATTCTTGGTGGAGGGATAGGCGAAAAACTGTTTTTT
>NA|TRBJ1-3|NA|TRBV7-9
CASIRYRNSGNTIYF
TGTGCCAGCATTCGTTACAGGAACTCTGGAAACACCATATATTTT
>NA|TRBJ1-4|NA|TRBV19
CASSIEPGKLFF
TGTGCCAGTAGTATCGAGCCAGGAAAACTGTTTTTT
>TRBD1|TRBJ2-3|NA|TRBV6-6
CASSPYQGDRQYF
TGTGCCAGCAGCCCCTATCAGGGGGATAGGCAGTATTTT
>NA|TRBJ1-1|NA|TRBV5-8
CASSPDGNPEAFF
TGTGCCAGCAGTCCGGATGGTAACCCTGAAGCTTTCTTT
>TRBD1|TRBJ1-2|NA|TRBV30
CAWSVRWEFRDRDPRGYTF
TGTGCCTGGAGTGTACGGTGGGAATTTCGTGACAGGGATCCGAGGGGCTACACCTTC
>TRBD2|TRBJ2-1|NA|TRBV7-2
CASSSPGLAGGHEQFF
TGTGCCAGCAGCTCGCCGGGACTAGCGGGGGGGCATGAGCAGTTCTTC
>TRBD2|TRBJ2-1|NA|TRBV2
CASSDRTSGDNEQFF
TGTGCCAGCAGTGATCGGACTAGCGGAGACAATGAGCAGTTCTTC
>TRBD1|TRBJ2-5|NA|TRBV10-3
CAISDREETQYF
TGTGCCATCAGCGACAGGGAAGAGACCCAGTACTTC
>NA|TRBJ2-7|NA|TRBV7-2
CASSLGGSVSYEQYF
TGTGCCAGCAGCTTAGGGGGGTCCGTCTCCTACGAGCAGTACTTC
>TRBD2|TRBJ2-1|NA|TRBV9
CASSAREASYNEQFF
TGTGCCAGCAGCGCCCGGGAGGCGTCCTACAATGAGCAGTTCTTC
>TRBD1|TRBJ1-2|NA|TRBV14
CASSLLRTGANYGYTF
TGTGCCAGCAGCCTGCTGCGGACAGGGGCTAACTATGGCTACACCTTC
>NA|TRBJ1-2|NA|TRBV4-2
CASSQDLEVLGYTF
TGTGCCAGCAGCCAAGATCTGGAGGTTTTGGGCTACACCTTC
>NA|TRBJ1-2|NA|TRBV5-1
CASSPGTPTYYGYTF
TGCGCCAGCAGCCCCGGGACACCAACGTACTATGGCTACACCTTC
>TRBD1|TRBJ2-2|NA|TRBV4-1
CASSRTGEAGELFF
TGCGCCAGCAGTCGGACAGGGGAGGCCGGGGAGCTGTTTTTT
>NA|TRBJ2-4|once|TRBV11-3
CASSFGREKNIQYF
TGTGCCAGCAGCTTCGGGCGGGAAAAAAACATTCAGTACTTC
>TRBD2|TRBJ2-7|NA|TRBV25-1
CASSENRWAGGEQYF
TGTGCCAGCAGTGAAAACAGGTGGGCGGGGGGCGAGCAGTACTTC